This paragraph reports one TCR beta chain. There are 14 residues in the CDR3. The germline gives CDR1 SGHRS, CDR2 YFSETQ. Trimming took 4 bases from V and 4 from J; bases not matched to a gene: 5. The sample originates from a study of blood T cell repertoires in COVID-19. Clones were read by immunoSEQ multiplex PCR, and TCRdb kept only the in-frame ones, dropping some. The data hold about 140,000 clones, with 85% observed a single time. This receptor was obtained from a man in his fifties with acute or convalescent COVID-19. The sample taken for sequencing was peripheral blood. V usage is TRBV5-1 and J usage is TRBJ2-3, with 8 bases fitting TRBD2. The CDR3 reads CASSHGLAADTQYF. The CDR3 coding sequence is TGCGCCAGCAGCCACGGACTAGCCGCAGATACGCAGTATTTT.